Included here is one T cell receptor (beta chain) sequence, with context. Its target is not known. Assay execution took place at the deep level. In the study's own analysis: With immunoSEQ giving junction-only sequences and no quality scores, filtering differed. Sequencing was performed with immunoSEQ multiplex PCR; in TCRdb, only in-frame clones are kept and a portion is missing. For V, J and clone size, that table is used; D and trimming come from the DNA. The table lists some 1,100,000 clones, 70% to 80% of them singletons. The sample is drawn from a study of shared clonotypes between healthy human individuals. Study information: The composition of the donors was a couple of women and three men aged 18 to 49.

Findings of the study overall: Sequencing of the sorted subsets was shown by rarefaction to be incomplete despite large depth.

This CDR3 region has 14 residues. The chain uses TRBV21-1 and TRBJ2-5; the table's D call of TRBD2 was not tested on the DNA. TRBV21-1 is labeled a pseudogene. This clonotype originated in a man aged 18 to 35 in good health. Some clones in this sample may be carry-over from other donors' samples. The specimen was memory CD4+ T cells from PBMCs. The subset here: CD45RA-negative fraction. The CDR3 DNA sequence: TGTGCCAGCAGCAAAGGGGTTCGGAGGGAGACCCAGTACTTC. As protein: CASSKGVRRETQYF.